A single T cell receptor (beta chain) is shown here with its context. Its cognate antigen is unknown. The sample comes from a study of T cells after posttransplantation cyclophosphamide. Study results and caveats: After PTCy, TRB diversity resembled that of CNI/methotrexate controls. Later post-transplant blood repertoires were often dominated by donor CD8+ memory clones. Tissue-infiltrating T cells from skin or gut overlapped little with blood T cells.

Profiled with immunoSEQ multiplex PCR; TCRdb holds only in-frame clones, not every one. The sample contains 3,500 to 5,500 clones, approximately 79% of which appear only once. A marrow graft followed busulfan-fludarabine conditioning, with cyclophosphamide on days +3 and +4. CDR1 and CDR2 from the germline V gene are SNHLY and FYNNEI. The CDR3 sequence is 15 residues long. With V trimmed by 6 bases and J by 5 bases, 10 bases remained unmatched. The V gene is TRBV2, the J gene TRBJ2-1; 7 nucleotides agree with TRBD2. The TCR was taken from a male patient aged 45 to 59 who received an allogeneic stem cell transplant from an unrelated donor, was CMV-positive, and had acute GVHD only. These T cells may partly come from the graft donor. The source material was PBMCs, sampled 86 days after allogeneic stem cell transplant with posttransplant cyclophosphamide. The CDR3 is CASRGASGQNNEQFF. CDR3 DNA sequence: TGTGCCAGCAGAGGCGCTAGCGGACAAAACAATGAGCAGTTCTTC.